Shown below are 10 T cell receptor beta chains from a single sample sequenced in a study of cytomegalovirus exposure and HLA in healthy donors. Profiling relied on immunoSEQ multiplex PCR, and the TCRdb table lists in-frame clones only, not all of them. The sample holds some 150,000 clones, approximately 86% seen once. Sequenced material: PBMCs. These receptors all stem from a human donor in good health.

For the CDR3, the DNA is TGTGCCAGCAGTCGACAGGGGGCCTACGAGCAGTACTTC. As protein: CASSRQGAYEQYF. The V call is TRBV28, the J call TRBJ2-7; 9 nucleotides line up with TRBD1. Germline V gives CDR1 MDHEN, CDR2 SYDVKM. The junction had 1 base not matched to a gene; V was cut back by 5 bases and J by 2 bases. The CDR3 has 13 residues.

CDR3 sequence: CASSLGGDSIGYTF. The DNA of the CDR3 is TGCGCCAGCAGCTTGGGAGGGGACTCGATTGGCTACACCTTC. V and J are TRBV5-1 and TRBJ1-2; perhaps TRBD1 as D (5 bases). Trimming stripped 0 bases from V and 7 bases from J, with 13 bases between. Germline V gives CDR1 SGHRS, CDR2 YFSETQ. The CDR3 runs to 14 residues. Full variable domain (missing parts from reference TRBV5-1 and TRBJ1-2): KAGVTQTPRYLIKTRGQQVTLSCSPISGHRSVSWYQQTPGQGLQFLFEYFSETQRNKGNFPGRFSGRQFSNSRSEMNVSTLELGDSALYLCASSLGGDSIGYTFGSGTRLTVV.

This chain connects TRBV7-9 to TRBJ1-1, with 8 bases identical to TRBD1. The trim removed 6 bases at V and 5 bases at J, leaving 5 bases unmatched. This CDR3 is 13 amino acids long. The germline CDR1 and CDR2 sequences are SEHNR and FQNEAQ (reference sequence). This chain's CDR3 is CASRAGQVTEAFF. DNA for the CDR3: TGTGCCAGCAGGGCGGGACAGGTGACTGAAGCTTTCTTT. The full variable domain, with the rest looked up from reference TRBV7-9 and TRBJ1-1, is DTGVSQNPRHKITKRGQNVTFRCDPISEHNRLYWYRQTLGQGPEFLTYFQNEAQLEKSRLLSDRFSAERPKGSFSTLEIQRTEQGDSAMYLCASRAGQVTEAFFGQGTRLTVV.

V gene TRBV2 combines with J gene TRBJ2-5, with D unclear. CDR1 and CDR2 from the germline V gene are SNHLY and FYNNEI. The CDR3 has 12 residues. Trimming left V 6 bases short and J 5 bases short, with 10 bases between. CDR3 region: CASRPDGETQYF. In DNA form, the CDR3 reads TGTGCCAGCAGACCCGACGGGGAGACCCAGTACTTC.

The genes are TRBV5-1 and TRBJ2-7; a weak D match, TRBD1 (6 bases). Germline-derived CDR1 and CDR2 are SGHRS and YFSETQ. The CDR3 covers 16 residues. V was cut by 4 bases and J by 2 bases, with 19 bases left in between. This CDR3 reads CASSASTGMSTYEQYF. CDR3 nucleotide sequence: TGCGCCAGCAGCGCATCCACAGGGATGTCGACCTACGAGCAGTACTTC.

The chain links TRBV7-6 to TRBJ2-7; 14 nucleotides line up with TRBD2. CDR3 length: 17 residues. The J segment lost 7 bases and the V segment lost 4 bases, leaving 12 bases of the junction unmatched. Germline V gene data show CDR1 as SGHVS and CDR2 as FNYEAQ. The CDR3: CASSYRPGLAGVGEQYF. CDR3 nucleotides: TGTGCCAGCAGCTATAGACCGGGACTAGCGGGAGTGGGGGAGCAGTACTTC.

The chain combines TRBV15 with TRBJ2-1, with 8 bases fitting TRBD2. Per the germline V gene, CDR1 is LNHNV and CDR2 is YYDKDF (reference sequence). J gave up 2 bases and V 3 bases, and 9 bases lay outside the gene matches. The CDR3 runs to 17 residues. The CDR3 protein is CATSSLGGGRPYNEQFF. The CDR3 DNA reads TGTGCCACCAGCAGCCTGGGGGGCGGGAGGCCCTACAATGAGCAGTTCTTC.

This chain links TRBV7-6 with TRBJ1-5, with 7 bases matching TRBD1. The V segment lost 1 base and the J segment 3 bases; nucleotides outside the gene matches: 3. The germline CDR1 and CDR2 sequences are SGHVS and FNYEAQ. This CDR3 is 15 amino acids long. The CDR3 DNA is TGTGCCAGCAGCTTAGAGACAGGGATCAATCAGCCCCAGCATTTT. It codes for CASSLETGINQPQHF.

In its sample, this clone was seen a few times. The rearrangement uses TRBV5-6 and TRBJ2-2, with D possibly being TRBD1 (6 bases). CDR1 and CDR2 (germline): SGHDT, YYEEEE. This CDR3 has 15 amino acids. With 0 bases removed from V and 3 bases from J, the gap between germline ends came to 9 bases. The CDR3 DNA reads TGTGCCAGCAGCTTGGGCGAGGGGGACACCGGGGAGCTGTTTTTT. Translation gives CASSLGEGDTGELFF.

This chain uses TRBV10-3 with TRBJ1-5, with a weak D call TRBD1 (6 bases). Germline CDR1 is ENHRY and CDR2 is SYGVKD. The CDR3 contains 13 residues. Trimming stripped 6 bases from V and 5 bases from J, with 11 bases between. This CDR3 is CAIRQGMDQPQHF. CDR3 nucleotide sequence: TGTGCCATCAGGCAGGGGATGGATCAGCCCCAGCATTTT.